This T cell receptor (beta chain) was sequenced for a study of spatial heterogeneity in lung cancer. Study as a whole: Sequencing consistently turned up more beta-chain sequences than alpha-chain sequences.

Whole-study results and caveats: Ubiquitous, expanded tumor-derived TCRs were more frequently observed in blood at resection than at follow-up.

TCRdb analysed the 5' RACE reads with MiXCR anew, one entry per CDR3 protein. This sample has about 36,000 distinct CDR3 sequences; 5.2% occur once, and the top ten carry around 28%. Stated time point: sample taken at primary tumor resection. The study sequenced unsorted whole RNA from tumor, nontumor lung or frozen PBMC. The donors, 70 or so patients with untreated early-stage non-small cell lung cancer, provided the samples. Many counts were recorded for this clonotype. Its target is not known. Sequencing used PBMCs, obtained at surgery. The receptor was derived from a female donor with early-stage non-small cell lung cancer.

DNA for the CDR3: TGCGCCAGCAGCTTGCTGGTAGAAGAGACCCAGTACTTC. Amino acid sequence: CASSLLVEETQYF. The chain combines TRBV5-1 with TRBJ2-5; D gene ambiguous. The CDR3 spans 13 residues. The V gene's germline CDR1 is SGHRS and CDR2 YFSETQ. V was clipped by 1 base and J by 3 bases, with 7 bases between them.